The 24 T cell receptor beta chains below were found in one sample sequenced in a study of blood T cell repertoires in COVID-19. TCRdb's copy holds only in-frame clones and misses some; the assay was immunoSEQ multiplex PCR. The sample yields about 230,000 clones, roughly 80% seen once. Specimen: peripheral blood. These receptors were taken from a woman older than 75 with acute or convalescent COVID-19.

The chain carries TRBV5-1 and TRBJ1-1; D might be TRBD1 (6 bases). The CDR3 runs to 13 residues. The V gene lost 5 bases and the J gene lost 7 bases, with 15 bases spanning the gap. The germline V gene encodes CDR1 SGHRS and CDR2 YFSETQ. This chain's CDR3 is CASSAAGGREAFF. The DNA of the CDR3 is TGCGCCAGCAGTGCGGCCGGGGGGCGTGAAGCTTTCTTT. The full variable domain, with the rest looked up from reference TRBV5-1 and TRBJ1-1, is KAGVTQTPRYLIKTRGQQVTLSCSPISGHRSVSWYQQTPGQGLQFLFEYFSETQRNKGNFPGRFSGRQFSNSRSEMNVSTLELGDSALYLCASSAAGGREAFFGQGTRLTVV.

This sequence joins TRBV7-9 and TRBJ2-5; a weak D match, TRBD1 (6 bases). The CDR3 loop spans 14 amino acids. The germline CDR1 and CDR2 sequences are SEHNR and FQNEAQ (reference sequence). Trimming pared 4 bases from V and 2 bases from J, leaving 11 bases between. CDR3 sequence reads: CASSSTGHQETQYF. The CDR3 nucleotides read TGTGCCAGCAGCTCTACAGGGCATCAAGAGACCCAGTACTTC.

The rearrangement joins TRBV6-5 to TRBJ1-2, with 11 positions matching TRBD1. Germline CDR1 and CDR2: MNHEY and SVGAGI. The CDR3 length is 15 residues. Here the CDR3 reads CTSRTGGGSNYGYTF. The CDR3, as DNA: TGTACTTCCAGGACAGGGGGCGGTTCGAACTATGGCTACACCTTC.

V and J are TRBV19 and TRBJ1-3, with 7 bases that match TRBD1. J was trimmed by 3 bases and V by 3 bases; bases with no gene match: 5. CDR3 length equals 15 residues. Germline lookup yields CDR1 LNHDA and CDR2 SQIVND (reference sequence). Here the CDR3 reads CASSIRTGDGNTIYF. As DNA, the CDR3 is TGTGCCAGTAGTATTCGAACAGGGGATGGAAACACCATATATTTT.

The genes are TRBV5-4 and TRBJ2-1, with a possible D match to TRBD2 (6 bases). V was clipped by 0 bases and J by 6 bases, with 10 bases between them. CDR1 and CDR2 from the germline V gene are SGHNT and YYREEE (reference sequence). The CDR3 has 14 residues. Written as DNA, the CDR3 is TGTGCCAGCAGCTTGGCACTAGCTATCAATGAGCAGTTCTTC. It translates to CASSLALAINEQFF.

The J gene is TRBJ2-3, the V gene TRBV21-1; TRBD2, the D gene given by the table, was not confirmed from the DNA. TRBV21-1 is classified as a pseudogene. This CDR3 is 16 amino acids long. For the CDR3, the DNA is TGTGCCAGCAGCCCGGGTACCGGCGGATACACAGATACGCAGTATTTT. Protein sequence: CASSPGTGGYTDTQYF.

This chain connects TRBV11-3 to TRBJ2-2; 7 positions match TRBD2. Per germline, CDR1 SGHNT and CDR2 YENEEA. The CDR3 is 17 residues long. V gave up 5 bases and J gave up 0 bases; unmatched junction bases: 9. The DNA of the CDR3 is TGTGCCAGCAGCCTTGGGGCGGGAGAGGCGAACACCGGGGAGCTGTTTTTT. Amino acid sequence: CASSLGAGEANTGELFF.

This clone appeared a few times. The CDR3 bases are TGTGCCAGCACCGTAGGGGGAGGGCTTGGCTACACCTTC. Its protein product is CASTVGGGLGYTF. V and J are TRBV2 and TRBJ1-2; perhaps TRBD1 as D (6 bases). Germline loops: CDR1 SNHLY, CDR2 FYNNEI. CDR3 length: 13 residues. The V end was cut by 7 bases, the J end by 7 bases, with 16 bases between.

J is TRBJ1-2 and V is TRBV12-3 or TRBV12-4, with D uncertain. V dropped 2 bases and J dropped 8 bases, with 12 bases sitting between them. The CDR3 contains 13 residues. The CDR3 region is CASSLTISRGYTF. CDR3 in DNA: TGTGCCAGCAGTTTAACCATCAGCAGGGGCTACACCTTC.

This clone appeared once. The V gene is TRBV10-2, the J gene TRBJ1-3, with 8 bases aligning to TRBD1. With V trimmed by 4 bases and J by 0 bases, 2 bases remained unmatched. Germline V gene lookup returns CDR1 WSHSY and CDR2 SAAADI. This CDR3 spans 15 amino acids. The chain's CDR3 is CASSATGGSGNTIYF. DNA for the CDR3: TGCGCCAGCAGTGCAACAGGGGGCTCTGGAAACACCATATATTTT.

This clone was picked up many times. The chain is built from TRBV5-1 and TRBJ2-5; tentatively, D is TRBD1 (5 bases). Germline V gene lookup returns CDR1 SGHRS and CDR2 YFSETQ. The CDR3 length is 15 residues. Between the trimmed V and J ends, which lost 4 bases and 3 bases, there was a span of 16 bases. The CDR3 DNA follows: TGCGCCAGCAGCCTACAGGCTGCTAGTGAAGAGACCCAGTACTTC. Translation gives CASSLQAASEETQYF. Based on the CDR3 plus reference TRBV5-1 and TRBJ2-5, the full variable domain is KAGVTQTPRYLIKTRGQQVTLSCSPISGHRSVSWYQQTPGQGLQFLFEYFSETQRNKGNFPGRFSGRQFSNSRSEMNVSTLELGDSALYLCASSLQAASEETQYFGPGTRLLVL.

V and J are TRBV7-3 and TRBJ1-2; 8 bases agree with TRBD1. Germline CDR1 is SGHTA and CDR2 is FQGTGA. Trimming took 4 bases from V and 6 from J; bases not matched to a gene: 7. The CDR3 is 14 amino acids. This chain's CDR3 is CASSSSGTGNGYTF. The CDR3 coding sequence is TGTGCCAGCAGCTCGTCCGGGACAGGAAATGGCTACACCTTC.

This clone has a single count. The V gene is TRBV5-1, the J gene TRBJ1-2, with D maybe TRBD1 (6 bases). The germline V and J ends were trimmed by 0 bases and 4 bases, with 13 bases remaining between them. The CDR3 is 15 amino acids. Germline V gene lookup returns CDR1 SGHRS and CDR2 YFSETQ. The chain's CDR3 is CASSLEAGGPYGYTF. The CDR3 region has the DNA TGCGCCAGCAGCTTGGAGGCGGGGGGCCCCTATGGCTACACCTTC.

The rearrangement joins TRBV5-1 to TRBJ2-7, with 7 bases lining up with TRBD1. The germline CDR1 and CDR2 sequences are SGHRS and YFSETQ. The junction had 11 bases not matched to a gene; V was cut back by 5 bases and J by 3 bases. This CDR3 region has 15 residues. CDR3 in amino acids: CASRLGQSAHYEQYF. As DNA, the CDR3 is TGCGCCAGCAGACTGGGACAGTCAGCTCACTACGAGCAGTACTTC. The entire variable domain, with the rest obtained from reference TRBV5-1 and TRBJ2-7, is as follows: KAGVTQTPRYLIKTRGQQVTLSCSPISGHRSVSWYQQTPGQGLQFLFEYFSETQRNKGNFPGRFSGRQFSNSRSEMNVSTLELGDSALYLCASRLGQSAHYEQYFGPGTRLTVT.

The V and J genes are TRBV5-4 and TRBJ2-3, with D tentatively TRBD2 (5 bases). Germline CDR1 SGHNT, CDR2 YYREEE (reference sequence). V was trimmed by 2 bases and J by 5 bases, leaving 9 bases between them. CDR3 length: 13 amino acids. The CDR3 sequence is CASSFVGEDTQYF. In nucleotides, the CDR3 is TGTGCCAGCAGCTTTGTGGGAGAAGATACGCAGTATTTT.

The rearrangement joins TRBV2 to TRBJ2-2; 8 positions agree with TRBD1. The V gene's germline CDR1 is SNHLY and CDR2 FYNNEI. This CDR3 comprises 15 residues. V shed 6 bases, J shed 2 bases, and the junction held 5 bases outside the gene matches. This CDR3 is CASRTGTGNTGELFF. The CDR3 DNA reads TGTGCCAGCAGAACCGGGACAGGTAACACCGGGGAGCTGTTTTTT.

This chain links TRBV9 with TRBJ2-3; TRBD2 agrees at 10 bases. The CDR3 has 17 amino acids. Germline lookup yields CDR1 SGDLS and CDR2 YYNGEE. With V trimmed by 0 bases and J by 3 bases, 7 bases remained unmatched. Here the CDR3 DNA reads TGTGCCAGCAGCGTAGGGGGTAGCGGGGGGCTAACAGATACGCAGTATTTT. As protein: CASSVGGSGGLTDTQYF.

This chain connects TRBV5-1 to TRBJ1-2, with a weak D call TRBD1 (5 bases). V dropped 2 bases and J dropped 2 bases, with 10 bases sitting between them. Germline assignment: CDR1 SGHRS and CDR2 YFSETQ. The CDR3 runs to 14 residues. The CDR3 DNA follows: TGCGCCAGCAGCTTCGGAAACAGGAACTATGGCTACACCTTC. Its protein is CASSFGNRNYGYTF.

V is TRBV5-5 and J is TRBJ2-5; weak D call: TRBD1 (5 bases). Germline loops: CDR1 SGHKS, CDR2 YYEKEE (reference sequence). This CDR3 spans 15 amino acids. Between the trimmed V and J ends, which lost 1 base and 2 bases, there was a span of 12 bases. CDR3 sequence reads: CASSLSQGRQETQYF. CDR3 nucleotides: TGTGCCAGCAGCTTGTCGCAGGGCAGGCAAGAGACCCAGTACTTC. The full variable domain, its missing parts supplied by reference TRBV5-5 and TRBJ2-5, is DAGVTQSPTHLIKTRGQQVTLRCSPISGHKSVSWYQQVLGQGPQFIFQYYEKEERGRGNFPDRFSARQFPNYSSELNVNALLLGDSALYLCASSLSQGRQETQYFGPGTRLLVL.

This chain joins TRBV29-1 and TRBJ2-2; possible D gene TRBD1, 5 bases. The CDR3 has 16 amino acids. Germline lookup yields CDR1 SQVTM and CDR2 ANQGSEA. V was trimmed by 0 bases and J by 2 bases, leaving 13 bases between them. CDR3 protein: CSVEDRVRENTGELFF. DNA of the CDR3: TGCAGCGTTGAAGACAGGGTTAGAGAAAACACCGGGGAGCTGTTTTTT.

As for this clone: This sample also contains other DNA sequences that code for the same CDR3. The rearrangement links TRBV3-1 (or the pseudogene TRBV3-2) to TRBJ1-5; no clear D gene. Germline CDR1 and CDR2: LGHDT and YNNKEL (reference sequence). Trimming removed 1 base from V and 5 bases from J, with 6 bases in between. This CDR3 has 13 amino acids. The CDR3 DNA is TGTGCCAGCAGCCAAGGGGGAGATCAGCCCCAGCATTTT. This sequence encodes CASSQGGDQPQHF.

The CDR3 DNA sequence: TGTGCCAGCAGCAAAGGGGGCCAGACCGGGGAGCTGTTTTTT. The encoded protein is CASSKGGQTGELFF. The J gene is TRBJ2-2, the V gene TRBV3-1 (or the pseudogene TRBV3-2), with 7 bases lining up with TRBD1. After removal of 5 bases from V and 5 bases from J, the junction contained 5 bases not matched to a gene. The germline V gene has CDR1 LGHDT and CDR2 YNNKEL (reference sequence). The CDR3 covers 14 residues.

The chain links TRBV5-4 to TRBJ1-6; TRBD1 matches at 7 bases. Per germline, CDR1 SGHNT and CDR2 YYREEE (reference sequence). This CDR3 region has 14 residues. V trimming: 0 bases; J trimming: 10 bases; junction bases outside the gene matches: 4. For the CDR3, the DNA is TGTGCCAGCAGCTTGGCGGTGACAGGGTCACCCCTCCACTTT. Translated: CASSLAVTGSPLHF.

The chain links TRBV2 to TRBJ2-3; 8 nucleotides match TRBD2. The CDR3 spans 13 residues. The ends lost 6 bases at V and 2 bases at J; junction bases unmatched: 1. Germline V gene data show CDR1 as SNHLY and CDR2 as FYNNEI. CDR3 sequence (DNA): TGTGCCAGCAGAGCGGGGGTCACAGATACGCAGTATTTT. It yields the protein CASRAGVTDTQYF.